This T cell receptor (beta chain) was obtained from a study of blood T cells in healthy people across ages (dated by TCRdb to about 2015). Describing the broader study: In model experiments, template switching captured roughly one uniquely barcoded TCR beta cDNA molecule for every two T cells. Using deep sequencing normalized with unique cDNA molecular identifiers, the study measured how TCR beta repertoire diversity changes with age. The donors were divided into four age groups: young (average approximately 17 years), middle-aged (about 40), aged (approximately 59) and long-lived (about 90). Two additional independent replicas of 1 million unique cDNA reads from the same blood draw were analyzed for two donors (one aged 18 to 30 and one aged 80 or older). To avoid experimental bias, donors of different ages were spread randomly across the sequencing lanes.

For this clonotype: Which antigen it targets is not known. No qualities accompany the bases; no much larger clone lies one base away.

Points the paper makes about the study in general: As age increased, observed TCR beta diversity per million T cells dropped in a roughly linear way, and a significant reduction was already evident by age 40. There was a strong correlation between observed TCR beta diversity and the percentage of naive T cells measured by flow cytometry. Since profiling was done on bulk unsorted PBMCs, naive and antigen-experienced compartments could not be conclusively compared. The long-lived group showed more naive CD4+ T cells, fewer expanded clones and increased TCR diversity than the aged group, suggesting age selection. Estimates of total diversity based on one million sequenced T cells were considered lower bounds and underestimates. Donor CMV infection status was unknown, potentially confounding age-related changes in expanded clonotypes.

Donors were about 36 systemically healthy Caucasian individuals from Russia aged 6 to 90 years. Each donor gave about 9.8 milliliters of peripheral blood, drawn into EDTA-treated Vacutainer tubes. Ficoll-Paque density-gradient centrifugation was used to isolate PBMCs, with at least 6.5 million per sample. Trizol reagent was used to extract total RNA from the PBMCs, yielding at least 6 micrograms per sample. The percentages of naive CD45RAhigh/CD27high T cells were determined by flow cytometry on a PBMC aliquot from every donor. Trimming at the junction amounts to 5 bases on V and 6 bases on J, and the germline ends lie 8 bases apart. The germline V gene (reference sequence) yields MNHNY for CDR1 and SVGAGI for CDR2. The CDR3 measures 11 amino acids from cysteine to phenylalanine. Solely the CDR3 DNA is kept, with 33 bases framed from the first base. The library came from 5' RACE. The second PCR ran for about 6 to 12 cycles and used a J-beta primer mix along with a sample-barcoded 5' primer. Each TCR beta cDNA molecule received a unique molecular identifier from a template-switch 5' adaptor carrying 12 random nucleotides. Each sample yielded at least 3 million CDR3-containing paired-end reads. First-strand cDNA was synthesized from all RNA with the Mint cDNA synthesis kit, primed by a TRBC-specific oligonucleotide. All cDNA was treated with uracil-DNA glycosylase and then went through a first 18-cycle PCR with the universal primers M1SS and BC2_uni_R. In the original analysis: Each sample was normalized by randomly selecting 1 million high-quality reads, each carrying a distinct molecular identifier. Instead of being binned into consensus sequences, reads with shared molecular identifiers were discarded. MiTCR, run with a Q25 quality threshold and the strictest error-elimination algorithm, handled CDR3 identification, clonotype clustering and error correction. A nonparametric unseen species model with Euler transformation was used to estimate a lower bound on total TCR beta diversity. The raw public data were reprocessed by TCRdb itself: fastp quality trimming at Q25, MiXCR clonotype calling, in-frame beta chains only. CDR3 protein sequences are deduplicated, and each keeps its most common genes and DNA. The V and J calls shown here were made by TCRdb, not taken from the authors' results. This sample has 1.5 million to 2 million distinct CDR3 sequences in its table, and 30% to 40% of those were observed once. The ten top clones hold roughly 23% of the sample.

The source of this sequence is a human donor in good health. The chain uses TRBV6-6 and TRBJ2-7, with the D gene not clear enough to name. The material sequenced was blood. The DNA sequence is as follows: TGTGCCAGCAGTAAACTAACCGAGCAGTACTTC. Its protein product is CASSKLTEQYF.